These T cell receptor beta chains were read from a single sample in a study of blood T cells in healthy people across ages. TCRdb passed the 5' RACE reads through MiXCR, listing each CDR3 protein once. The table lists 600,000 to 850,000 distinct CDR3 sequences, about 42% of them singletons, with approximately 22% in the top ten. The specimen was blood. These receptors came from a woman aged 55-70 years in good health. Each CDR3 is given with its conserved first and last residue. A D gene is named only where the DNA matches it firmly. Rows give clone size only sometimes, using once, few, many, or a class for an expanded clone.

v_call	j_call	clone_size	d_call	cdr3_nt	cdr3_aa
TRBV7-2	TRBJ2-7	-	-	TGTGCCAGCAGCTTAGCCAGAGACTACGAGCAGTACTTC	CASSLARDYEQYF
TRBV28	TRBJ1-2	-	TRBD1	TGTGCCAGCAGTCCTGGGGACAGGGAGACTGGCTACACCTTC	CASSPGDRETGYTF
TRBV14	TRBJ2-5	few	-	TGTGCCAGCCGGAGCGCGGCGGGACAAGAGACCCAGTACTTC	CASRSAAGQETQYF
TRBV12-3/TRBV12-4	TRBJ1-4	-	-	TGTGCCAGCAGTTTAGGCCCAACTCCGTTTTTT	CASSLGPTPFF
TRBV6-2/TRBV6-3	TRBJ1-4	-	-	TGTGCCAGCAGTGACGGGCAGCTAAGAGGAAAACTGTTTTTT	CASSDGQLRGKLFF
TRBV18	TRBJ1-1	few	-	-	CASSPRSGQAPTEAFF
TRBV20-1	TRBJ2-7	-	-	TGCAGTGCTAGAGAGAGGACAGAATACGAGCAGTACTTC	CSARERTEYEQYF
TRBV20-1	TRBJ2-7	-	-	TGCAGTGCTAGAGATATGGCGGGCGCCTACGAGCAGTACTTC	CSARDMAGAYEQYF
TRBV20-1	TRBJ2-1	-	TRBD2	TGCAGTGCTAGAGCTAGCGGGTGGAGCAATGAGCAGTTCTTC	CSARASGWSNEQFF
TRBV6-2/TRBV6-3	TRBJ2-5	many	TRBD2	TGTGCCAGCACCCACCAGGTCCGGGGGGAACTAAGGAGGGAGCAGTACTTC	CASTHQVRGELRREQYF
TRBV7-9	TRBJ2-3	few	-	TGTGCCAGCAGCGTAACCACCACAGATACGCAGTATTTT	CASSVTTTDTQYF
TRBV7-9	TRBJ2-3	few	TRBD2	TGTGCCAGCAGCTTAGGCCATCTTGTAGCGGGAGCTGATACGCAGTATTTT	CASSLGHLVAGADTQYF
TRBV25-1	TRBJ2-1	many	-	TGTGCCAGCAGTGACACACAGAAGAGATACAATGAGCAGTTCTTC	CASSDTQKRYNEQFF
TRBV29-1	TRBJ2-3	few	-	TGCAGCGTTGTAAAGGGGTCATACTCGGGCACAGATACGCAGTATTTT	CSVVKGSYSGTDTQYF
TRBV20-1	TRBJ1-6	-	-	TGCAGTGCTAGTTCCCGGGACCGGGGATCTTCCTCCTATAATTCACCCCTCCACTTT	CSASSRDRGSSSYNSPLHF
TRBV29-1	TRBJ1-1	-	-	TGCAGCGTTGGTGGGCACACTGAAGCTTTCTTT	CSVGGHTEAFF
TRBV7-8	TRBJ2-7	few	-	TGTGCCAGCAGCTTATTGGGGGGCTGGTCCTACGAGCAGTACTTC	CASSLLGGWSYEQYF
TRBV28	TRBJ2-5	-	-	TGTGCCAGCAGTTTGGACTTACCAAGGGGAGAGACCCAGTACTTC	CASSLDLPRGETQYF
TRBV24-1	TRBJ2-7	few	-	TGTGCCATAAAAAAGGGACCGTCGCACTACGAGCAGTACTTC	CAIKKGPSHYEQYF
TRBV25-1	TRBJ2-5	-	-	TGTGCCAGTACTCAAGCCGGGACGGGGGTAGAGACCCAGTACTTC	CASTQAGTGVETQYF
TRBV5-1	TRBJ2-5	few	TRBD1	TGCGCCAGCAGCTGGGGGACAGGGGGAGAGACCCAGTACTTC	CASSWGTGGETQYF
TRBV20-1	TRBJ2-7	few	TRBD2	TGCAGTGCTAGAGATGGCACTAGCGGGGGTTACTACGAGCAGTACTTC	CSARDGTSGGYYEQYF
TRBV29-1	TRBJ2-7	once	-	TGCAGCGCCCAAACGCCGTCCGAGCAGTACTTC	CSAQTPSEQYF
TRBV20-1	TRBJ2-5	few	TRBD2	TGCAGTGCTAATAGCGGGAGGGCCTTGGAGACCCAGTACTTC	CSANSGRALETQYF
TRBV5-5	TRBJ2-5	once	TRBD1	TGTGCCAGCAGCGTCCTAGGGGGCCGGGACAGGGGGCGGGAGACCCAGTACTTC	CASSVLGGRDRGRETQYF
TRBV9	TRBJ2-1	few	-	TGTGCCAGCAGCGTAGTGGGGGCGCACAATGAGCAGTTCTTC	CASSVVGAHNEQFF
TRBV11-2	TRBJ1-1	-	TRBD1	TGTGCCCGCAGCCTCCGATTCGGGACAGTGAACACTGAAGCTTTCTTT	CARSLRFGTVNTEAFF
TRBV3-1	TRBJ1-5	few	TRBD1	TGTGCCAGCAGCGCTCCGGGACAGGGGGTTACGACCCAGCATTTT	CASSAPGQGVTTQHF
TRBV3-1	TRBJ1-6	-	TRBD1	TGTGCCAGCACCCCGGACAGGGGTAATTCACCCCTCCACTTT	CASTPDRGNSPLHF
TRBV29-1	TRBJ2-3	-	-	TGCAGCGTTGATTCCGGGGTCCTCACAGATACGCAGTATTTT	CSVDSGVLTDTQYF
TRBV5-1	TRBJ1-1	-	-	TGCGCCAGCATGGAGGGATCCACTGAAGCTTTCTTT	CASMEGSTEAFF
TRBV28	TRBJ2-2	-	-	TGTGCCAGCAGTCCGACAACTTACCCCGGGGAGCTGTTTTTT	CASSPTTYPGELFF
TRBV7-8	TRBJ2-5	few	TRBD1	TGTGCCAGCAGCTCCCGCCGGGACAGGGCCAAAGAGACCCAGTACTTC	CASSSRRDRAKETQYF
TRBV28	TRBJ2-3	many	-	TGTGCCAGCATCGGCTACCCCAAACGGGATACGCAGTATTTT	CASIGYPKRDTQYF
TRBV27	TRBJ2-3	-	TRBD2	TGTGCCAGCAGCAAGCGGGAGTTTAATACAGATACGCAGTATTTT	CASSKREFNTDTQYF
TRBV7-8	TRBJ1-2	-	TRBD1	TGTGCCAGCAGCTTTAGCCAGGGGGCCAATGGCTACACCTTC	CASSFSQGANGYTF
TRBV9	TRBJ2-7	-	-	TGTGCCAGCAGCGTAGGGGGCACCAACTCCTACGAGCAGTACTTC	CASSVGGTNSYEQYF
TRBV6-2/TRBV6-3	TRBJ2-3	-	-	TGTGCCAGCAGTTACTCGATGGCAGGGAGCACAGATACGCAGTATTTT	CASSYSMAGSTDTQYF
TRBV6-5	TRBJ2-1	once	TRBD2	TGTGCCAGCAGTTACTCACTAGCGGACTACAATGAGCAGTTCTTC	CASSYSLADYNEQFF
TRBV12-3/TRBV12-4	TRBJ2-3	many	-	TGTGCCAGCAGGTTGACAGATACGCAGTATTTT	CASRLTDTQYF
TRBV6-6	TRBJ1-5	-	-	TGTGCCAGCAGTTATGCACAGAGCAATCAGCCCCAGCATTTT	CASSYAQSNQPQHF
TRBV5-1	TRBJ2-1	many	TRBD2	TGCGCCAGCAGCGCTAATAGCGGGAGCTCCTACAATGAGCAGTTCTTC	CASSANSGSSYNEQFF
TRBV28	TRBJ2-7	-	-	TGTGCCAGCAGTTTAGGGGTAATTCCCTACGAGCAGTACTTC	CASSLGVIPYEQYF
TRBV4-1	TRBJ2-3	few	-	TGCGCCAGCAGCCAAGATGAGGGGGGGCCTGGAGATACGCAGTATTTT	CASSQDEGGPGDTQYF
TRBV19	TRBJ1-1	-	-	TGTGCCACCAAGGCAGGGAAAAACACTGAAGCTTTCTTT	CATKAGKNTEAFF
TRBV29-1	TRBJ2-3	many	TRBD1	TGCAGCGCTAGACAGGGAATCACAGATACGCAGTATTTT	CSARQGITDTQYF
TRBV9	TRBJ2-7	few	-	TGTGCCAGCAGCGTAGACTCCCAGGGGCCCTACGAGCAGTACTTC	CASSVDSQGPYEQYF
TRBV4-2	TRBJ2-4	-	-	TGTGCCAGCAGCCAAGATCCCGGGATATGGGACATTCAGTACTTC	CASSQDPGIWDIQYF
TRBV9	TRBJ2-1	many	TRBD2	TGTGCCAGCAGCGTAGGACGGGGGGCCTACAATGAGCAGTTCTTC	CASSVGRGAYNEQFF
TRBV3-1	TRBJ2-3	-	-	TGTGCCAGCAGCCGCCCCCTGCTAGGGGTCACAGATACGCAGTATTTT	CASSRPLLGVTDTQYF
TRBV3-1	TRBJ2-7	-	TRBD1	TGTGCCAGCAGCGCCGGGACAGGGACCGAGCAGTACTTC	CASSAGTGTEQYF
TRBV4-3	TRBJ2-7	-	TRBD1	TGCGCCAGCAGCCAAGACTGGGACAGGGTATACGAGCAGTACTTC	CASSQDWDRVYEQYF